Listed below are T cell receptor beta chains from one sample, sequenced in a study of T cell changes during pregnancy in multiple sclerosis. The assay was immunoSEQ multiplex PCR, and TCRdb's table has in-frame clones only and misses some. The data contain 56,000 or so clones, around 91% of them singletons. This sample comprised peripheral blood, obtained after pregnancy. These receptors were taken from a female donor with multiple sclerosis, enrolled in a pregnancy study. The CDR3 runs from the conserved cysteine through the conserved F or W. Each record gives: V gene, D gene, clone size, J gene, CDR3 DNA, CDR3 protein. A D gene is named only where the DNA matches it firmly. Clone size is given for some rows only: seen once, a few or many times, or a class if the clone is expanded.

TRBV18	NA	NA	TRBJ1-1	TGTGCCAGCTCACCGCCCCCGGCCGGGACTGAAGCTTTCTTT	CASSPPPAGTEAFF
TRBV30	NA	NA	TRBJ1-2	TGTGCCTGGAGTGTGTGGGGCCACTATGGCTACACCTTC	CAWSVWGHYGYTF
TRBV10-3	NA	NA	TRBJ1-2	TGTGCCATGGCCGGACAGCCCCAAAGCTATGGCTACACCTTC	CAMAGQPQSYGYTF
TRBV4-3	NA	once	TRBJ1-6	TGCGCCAGCAGCCGACAGCGGGCCTATAATTCACCCCTCCACTTT	CASSRQRAYNSPLHF
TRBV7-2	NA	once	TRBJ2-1	TGTGCCAGCAGCATTCGACAGGGGAGGGGCAATGAGCAGTTCTTC	CASSIRQGRGNEQFF
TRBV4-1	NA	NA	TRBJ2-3	TGCGCCAGCAGCCAAGATTACAGGATCCCAGATACGCAGTATTTT	CASSQDYRIPDTQYF
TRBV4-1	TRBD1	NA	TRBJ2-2	TGCGCCAGCAGCCAACCCGGGACAGCCGGGGAGCTGTTTTTT	CASSQPGTAGELFF
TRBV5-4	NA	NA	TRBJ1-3	TGTGCCAGCAGCAGATCAGGGTTTTCTGGAAACACCATATATTTT	CASSRSGFSGNTIYF
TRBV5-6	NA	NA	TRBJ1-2	TGTGCCAGCAGCTTGGGGGCAGGGAGGAACTATGGCTACACCTTC	CASSLGAGRNYGYTF
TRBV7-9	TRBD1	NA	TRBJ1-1	TGTGCCAGCAGCTACCGGGACAGCCAAGCTTTCTTT	CASSYRDSQAFF
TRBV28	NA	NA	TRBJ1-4	TGTGCCACCTGGAGTGCCACCGATGAAAAACTGTTTTTT	CATWSATDEKLFF
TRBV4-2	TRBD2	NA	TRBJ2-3	TGTGCCAGCAGCCAAGATGTAGCGGGGAGAGATACGCAGTATTTT	CASSQDVAGRDTQYF
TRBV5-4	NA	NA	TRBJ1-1	TGTGCCAGCAGCATAGGGGAGGGTCAGACTGAAGCTTTCTTT	CASSIGEGQTEAFF
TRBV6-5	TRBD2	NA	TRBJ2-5	TGTGCCAGCAGTTACTCGGTTCCTAGCGGGGGGACCCAGTACTTC	CASSYSVPSGGTQYF
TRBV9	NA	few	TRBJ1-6	TGTGCCAGCAGCGTAGGAGAGAGTTCACCCCTCCACTTT	CASSVGESSPLHF
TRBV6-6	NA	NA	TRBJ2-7	TGTGCCAGCAGCCGGGACTTATCCTACGAGCAGTACTTC	CASSRDLSYEQYF
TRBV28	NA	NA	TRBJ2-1	TGTGCCAGCACCGCTCCAGGGTTTCGCCACAATGAGCAGTTCTTC	CASTAPGFRHNEQFF
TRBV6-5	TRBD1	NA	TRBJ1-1	TGTGCCAGCAGTTCCGAGCGACAGGGCGGGACTGAAGCTTTCTTT	CASSSERQGGTEAFF
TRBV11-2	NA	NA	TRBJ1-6	TGTGCCAGCAGCTCAGAGGGAGGACCCCTCCACTTT	CASSSEGGPLHF
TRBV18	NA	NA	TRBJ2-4	TGTGCCAGCTCACCACCGGTGGCAGGGGATCACATTCAGTACTTC	CASSPPVAGDHIQYF
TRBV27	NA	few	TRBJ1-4	TGTGCCAGCAGTTCCGCTTGGACTGGAAAACTGTTTTTT	CASSSAWTGKLFF
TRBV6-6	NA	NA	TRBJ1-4	TGTGCCAGCAGTAGGACAGTCCAAAATGAAAAACTGTTTTTT	CASSRTVQNEKLFF
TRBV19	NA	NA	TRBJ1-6	TGTGCCAGTAGTATACTGGGGAGGGATTCACCCCTCCACTTT	CASSILGRDSPLHF
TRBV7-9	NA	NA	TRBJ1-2	TGTGCCAGCAGCTCCGGAGCCACTAACTATGGCTACACCTTC	CASSSGATNYGYTF
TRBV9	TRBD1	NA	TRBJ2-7	TGTGCCAGCAGCGTAGGGACAGGGTCAGGCTACGAGCAGTACTTC	CASSVGTGSGYEQYF
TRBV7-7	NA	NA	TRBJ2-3	TGTGCTAGCAGCATGTACGGGGGTACGCAGTATTTT	CASSMYGGTQYF
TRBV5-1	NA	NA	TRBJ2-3	TGCGCCAGCAGCTTGGCGGGTCCAGCAGATACGCAGTATTTT	CASSLAGPADTQYF
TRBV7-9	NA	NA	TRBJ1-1	TGTGCCAGCAGCCAATGGGGGGGATCTGAAGCTTTCTTT	CASSQWGGSEAFF
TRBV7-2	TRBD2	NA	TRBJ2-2	TGTGCCAGCAGCGCCGGACTAGCGGGGGGGCCGGGCGGGGAGCTGTTTTTT	CASSAGLAGGPGGELFF
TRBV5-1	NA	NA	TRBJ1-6	TGCGCCAGCAGCTTGGACAGCCCCTATAATTCACCCCTCCACTTT	CASSLDSPYNSPLHF
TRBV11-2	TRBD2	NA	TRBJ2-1	TGTGCCAGCAGCTTGAGTCTAGCGGGGGCCAATGAGCAGTTCTTC	CASSLSLAGANEQFF
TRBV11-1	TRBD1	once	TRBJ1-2	TGTGCCAGCAGCTCTACACGGGACAGGCAGATTTATGGCTACACCTTC	CASSSTRDRQIYGYTF